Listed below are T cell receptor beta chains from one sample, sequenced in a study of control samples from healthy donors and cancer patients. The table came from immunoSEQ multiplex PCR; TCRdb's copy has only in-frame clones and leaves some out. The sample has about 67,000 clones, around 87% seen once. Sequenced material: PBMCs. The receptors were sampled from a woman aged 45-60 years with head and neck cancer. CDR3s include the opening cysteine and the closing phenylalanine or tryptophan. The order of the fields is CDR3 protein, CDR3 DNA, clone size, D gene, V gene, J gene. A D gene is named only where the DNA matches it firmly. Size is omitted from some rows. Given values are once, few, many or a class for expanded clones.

CDR3 protein: CASRYRTGGAVAGLTGELFF; CDR3 DNA: TGTGCCAGCAGATACCGGACAGGGGGCGCGGTAGCGGGACTCACCGGGGAGCTGTTTTTT; clone size: .; D gene: TRBD1; V gene: TRBV6-2/TRBV6-3; J gene: TRBJ2-2
CDR3 protein: CASSPPGRETQYF; CDR3 DNA: TGTGCCAGCAGCCCTCCGGGGAGGGAGACCCAGTACTTC; clone size: .; D gene: .; V gene: TRBV12-3/TRBV12-4; J gene: TRBJ2-5
CDR3 protein: CASKEQANQPQHF; CDR3 DNA: TGTGCCAGCAAGGAGCAGGCTAATCAGCCCCAGCATTTT; clone size: .; D gene: .; V gene: TRBV28; J gene: TRBJ1-5
CDR3 protein: CASSLDLGRGEQYF; CDR3 DNA: TGTGCCAGCAGCTTAGATCTGGGCAGGGGCGAGCAGTACTTC; clone size: once; D gene: .; V gene: TRBV11-2; J gene: TRBJ2-7
CDR3 protein: CASSGTGQETQYF; CDR3 DNA: TGTGCCAGCAGCGGGACAGGGCAAGAGACCCAGTACTTC; clone size: once; D gene: TRBD1; V gene: TRBV9; J gene: TRBJ2-5
CDR3 protein: CASSQAIGEENTEAFF; CDR3 DNA: TGTGCCAGCAGCCAAGCCATCGGGGAGGAGAACACTGAAGCTTTCTTT; clone size: .; D gene: .; V gene: TRBV4-2; J gene: TRBJ1-1
CDR3 protein: CASRSIETGELFF; CDR3 DNA: TGTGCCAGCAGGAGTATCGAAACCGGGGAGCTGTTTTTT; clone size: .; D gene: .; V gene: TRBV6-5; J gene: TRBJ2-2
CDR3 protein: CASCPFAGFSYEQYF; CDR3 DNA: TGTGCCAGTTGCCCCTTTGCGGGCTTTTCCTACGAGCAGTACTTC; clone size: once; D gene: .; V gene: TRBV11-2; J gene: TRBJ2-7
CDR3 protein: CASSQEIGNTIYF; CDR3 DNA: TGTGCCAGCAGCCAAGAAATTGGAAACACCATATATTTT; clone size: .; D gene: .; V gene: TRBV4-2; J gene: TRBJ1-3
CDR3 protein: CASRGTGAFDEQFF; CDR3 DNA: TGTGCCAGCAGAGGGACAGGAGCGTTCGATGAGCAGTTCTTC; clone size: .; D gene: TRBD1; V gene: TRBV28; J gene: TRBJ2-1
CDR3 protein: CASRSSREGGEKLFF; CDR3 DNA: TGTGCAAGTCGCTCATCAAGGGAGGGGGGGGAAAAACTGTTTTTT; clone size: .; D gene: .; V gene: TRBV12-2; J gene: TRBJ1-4
CDR3 protein: CASSSYTGTGNYGYTF; CDR3 DNA: TGTGCCAGCAGCTCTTACACCGGGACAGGGAACTATGGCTACACCTTC; clone size: .; D gene: TRBD1; V gene: TRBV28; J gene: TRBJ1-2
CDR3 protein: CATRTGPLDTQYF; CDR3 DNA: TGTGCCACCAGGACAGGGCCCTTGGATACGCAGTATTTT; clone size: .; D gene: TRBD1; V gene: TRBV19; J gene: TRBJ2-3
CDR3 protein: CASSRGQGRVVGQPQHF; CDR3 DNA: TGTGCCAGTAGCCGCGGCCAGGGGAGGGTTGTTGGTCAGCCCCAGCATTTT; clone size: .; D gene: .; V gene: TRBV19; J gene: TRBJ1-5
CDR3 protein: CASSRKGRDQPQHF; CDR3 DNA: TGTGCCAGCAGTCGGAAGGGGAGGGATCAGCCCCAGCATTTT; clone size: .; D gene: .; V gene: TRBV27; J gene: TRBJ1-5
CDR3 protein: CASSLGSGGRTNEKLFF; CDR3 DNA: TGTGCCAGCAGCTTGGGGTCAGGGGGCCGGACTAATGAAAAACTGTTTTTT; clone size: .; D gene: TRBD1; V gene: TRBV5-5; J gene: TRBJ1-4
CDR3 protein: CASSYLRGARSSYNEQFF; CDR3 DNA: TGTGCCAGCAGTTACCTCAGAGGAGCTCGGAGCTCCTACAATGAGCAGTTCTTC; clone size: .; D gene: .; V gene: TRBV6-2/TRBV6-3; J gene: TRBJ2-1
CDR3 protein: CASSLFFPAGGPDTQYF; CDR3 DNA: TGTGCCAGCAGCTTATTTTTTCCGGCGGGGGGGCCGGATACGCAGTATTTT; clone size: .; D gene: TRBD2; V gene: TRBV7-3; J gene: TRBJ2-3
CDR3 protein: CASSLGVAGEETQYF; CDR3 DNA: TGTGCCAGCAGCTTAGGGGTAGCGGGGGAGGAGACCCAGTACTTC; clone size: .; D gene: TRBD2; V gene: TRBV7-6; J gene: TRBJ2-5
CDR3 protein: CASSPRQGGGNEQFF; CDR3 DNA: TGTGCCAGCAGTCCACGACAGGGTGGCGGGAATGAGCAGTTCTTC; clone size: .; D gene: TRBD1; V gene: TRBV27; J gene: TRBJ2-1
CDR3 protein: CASSPRSNTGELFF; CDR3 DNA: TGTGCCAGCAGCCCACGATCGAACACCGGGGAGCTGTTTTTT; clone size: .; D gene: .; V gene: TRBV11-2; J gene: TRBJ2-2
CDR3 protein: CARTSRGPGFWVLYTGELFF; CDR3 DNA: TGTGCCAGAACCAGCCGGGGTCCGGGGTTTTGGGTGCTTTACACCGGGGAGCTGTTTTTT; clone size: .; D gene: .; V gene: TRBV21-1; J gene: TRBJ2-2
CDR3 protein: CASSSYLGGTWEPQHF; CDR3 DNA: TGTGCCAGCAGCTCGTATCTCGGTGGGACCTGGGAGCCCCAGCATTTT; clone size: .; D gene: .; V gene: TRBV5-8; J gene: TRBJ1-5
CDR3 protein: CASSESATGTEKLFF; CDR3 DNA: TGTGCCAGCAGTGAATCTGCGACAGGGACTGAAAAACTGTTTTTT; clone size: .; D gene: TRBD1; V gene: TRBV25-1; J gene: TRBJ1-4
CDR3 protein: CAWREGRDTEAFF; CDR3 DNA: TGTGCCTGGAGGGAAGGGCGGGACACTGAAGCTTTCTTT; clone size: .; D gene: .; V gene: TRBV30; J gene: TRBJ1-1
CDR3 protein: CASSPGGGANTGELFF; CDR3 DNA: TGTGCCAGCAGCCCCGGAGGGGGCGCGAACACCGGGGAGCTGTTTTTT; clone size: .; D gene: .; V gene: TRBV7-8; J gene: TRBJ2-2
CDR3 protein: CASSLALGTDTDTQYF; CDR3 DNA: TGTGCCAGCAGCTTGGCCCTAGGGACCGACACAGATACGCAGTATTTT; clone size: .; D gene: .; V gene: TRBV5-4; J gene: TRBJ2-3
CDR3 protein: CASSLTLENSPLHF; CDR3 DNA: TGTGCCAGCAGCTTAACCTTGGAGAATTCACCCCTCCACTTT; clone size: .; D gene: .; V gene: TRBV7-6; J gene: TRBJ1-6
CDR3 protein: CASSPGGRNTGELFF; CDR3 DNA: TGTGCCAGCTCACCGGGCGGGAGGAACACCGGGGAGCTGTTTTTT; clone size: .; D gene: TRBD2; V gene: TRBV18; J gene: TRBJ2-2
CDR3 protein: CASSLRQGTTGELFF; CDR3 DNA: TGCGCCAGCAGCCTGAGACAGGGGACCACCGGGGAGCTGTTTTTT; clone size: medium-sized; D gene: TRBD1; V gene: TRBV5-1; J gene: TRBJ2-2
CDR3 protein: CASSDPGTRILGSYTF; CDR3 DNA: TGTGCCAGCAGCGATCCCGGGACACGGATCTTGGGAAGCTACACCTTC; clone size: .; D gene: .; V gene: TRBV3-1/TRBV3-2; J gene: TRBJ1-2
CDR3 protein: CASRTGAYGYTF; CDR3 DNA: TGTGCCAGCAGGACAGGGGCCTATGGCTACACCTTC; clone size: .; D gene: TRBD1; V gene: TRBV6-5; J gene: TRBJ1-2
CDR3 protein: CASSLTGAGGTEAFF; CDR3 DNA: TGTGCCAGCAGCCTGACAGGGGCCGGGGGAACTGAAGCTTTCTTT; clone size: few; D gene: TRBD1; V gene: TRBV6-4; J gene: TRBJ1-1
CDR3 protein: CASSAYGVNTEAFF; CDR3 DNA: TGTGCCAGCAGCGCCTATGGGGTGAACACTGAAGCTTTCTTT; clone size: .; D gene: .; V gene: TRBV11-3; J gene: TRBJ1-1
CDR3 protein: CSVDQGVPGELFF; CDR3 DNA: TGCAGCGTTGACCAGGGGGTACCCGGGGAGCTGTTTTTT; clone size: .; D gene: TRBD1; V gene: TRBV29-1; J gene: TRBJ2-2
CDR3 protein: CASSADYRRTQEAGYTF; CDR3 DNA: TGTGCCAGCAGCGCAGACTACCGAAGAACACAAGAGGCGGGGTACACCTTC; clone size: once; D gene: .; V gene: TRBV5-6; J gene: TRBJ1-2